The T cell receptor (beta chain) under discussion was sequenced for a study of cytomegalovirus exposure and HLA in healthy donors. Study findings and constraints: Later analysis associated a missense DCLRE1C variant with TCR beta V- and J-gene trimming. Overall, about 160 TCR beta chains were annotated as cytomegalovirus-associated. Later on, an analysis tied approximately 15,000 TCR beta sequences to HLA alleles at 0.05 false discovery rate. In an earlier analysis, productive rearrangement rates for most beta V segments clustered near 87% or 30%.

In the case of this clone: Antigen unknown.

The germline V gene has CDR1 MGHDK and CDR2 SYGVNS. The CDR3 runs 14 residues. J was trimmed by 3 bases and V by 7 bases; bases with no gene match: 6. With 60 Vbeta and 13 Jbeta primers, the PCR was carried out. Some clones are missing from TCRdb's copy, which holds only in-frame ones; the method was immunoSEQ multiplex PCR. The sample yields under 150,000 clones, approximately 80% seen once. Input material: PBMCs. The sequence came from a man younger than 30 in good health and CMV-seronegative. The chain joins TRBV25-1 to TRBJ2-1, with 7 bases lining up with TRBD2. The CDR3, as DNA: TGTGCCAGCACGTCGGGACTAAACTACAATGAGCAGTTCTTC. Amino acid sequence: CASTSGLNYNEQFF.